The rows below give T cell receptor beta chains drawn from one sample of a study of T cells after yellow fever vaccination. Using its own MiXCR run on the 5' RACE reads, TCRdb lists one record per CDR3 protein. In the table there are 500,000 to 650,000 distinct CDR3 sequences, about a sixth of which are singletons. The input for sequencing was PBMCs, taken roughly 5 days after the first yellow fever vaccination. Receptors originate from a man younger than 30 who received the YFV17D yellow fever vaccine. Each CDR3 is given with its conserved first and last residue. A row's size may be missing; if present it is once, few, many or a size class.

clone size	V gene	J gene	CDR3 length	CDR3 protein
.	TRBV7-6	TRBJ1-2	14	CASSLEAGDYGYTF
many	TRBV9	TRBJ1-5	14	CASSPGQGAQPQHF
.	TRBV11-2	TRBJ1-2	15	CASSSPGQSFYGYTF
few	TRBV6-2/TRBV6-3	TRBJ1-1	17	CASSHSDRGYLNTEAFF
.	TRBV6-5	TRBJ1-6	14	CASSYGQGASPLHF
.	TRBV4-2	TRBJ2-5	15	CASSQDRQLGETQYF
few	TRBV10-3	TRBJ2-5	15	CAISDARDGLGAQYF
few	TRBV20-1	TRBJ2-3	12	CSAWEVTDTQYF
few	TRBV29-1	TRBJ1-1	13	CSAAKGGNTEAFF
many	TRBV7-2	TRBJ2-1	15	CASRRSGQGLNEQFF
.	TRBV6-5	TRBJ1-6	15	CASSSRTGADSPLHF
.	TRBV29-1	TRBJ1-1	15	CSVEGGVGGRTEAFF
few	TRBV7-9	TRBJ2-1	16	CASSSSRETTENEQFF
.	TRBV28	TRBJ2-5	16	CASSAWTSGGEETQYF
many	TRBV12-3/TRBV12-4	TRBJ1-2	13	CASSFVEGYGYTF
.	TRBV12-3/TRBV12-4	TRBJ1-6	11	CGGSCNSPLHF
few	TRBV12-3/TRBV12-4	TRBJ2-3	13	CASSSQGRDTQYF
.	TRBV6-5	TRBJ2-7	12	CASSGGTGGSNF
.	TRBV6-5	TRBJ1-2	11	CASSYSGWYTF
.	TRBV5-4	TRBJ2-2	15	CASRFSGGNTGELFF
.	TRBV24-1	TRBJ1-6	14	CATSESSYNSPLHF
.	TRBV5-1	TRBJ2-5	16	CASSLGTSGAQETQYF
.	TRBV4-3	TRBJ2-2	13	CASSAFETGELFF
.	TRBV29-1	TRBJ1-2	12	CSVESAGVGYTF
few	TRBV4-3	TRBJ2-5	16	CASSQERDHAGETQYF
many	TRBV29-1	TRBJ2-5	14	CSVIGAGNEETQYF
few	TRBV29-1	TRBJ1-4	10	CSAIDEKLFF
.	TRBV4-1	TRBJ2-1	15	CASSHLAGGDNEQFF
.	TRBV11-2	TRBJ2-4	16	CASSLVPGGAKNIQYF
.	TRBV7-2	TRBJ1-3	14	CSSSSGQIGNTIYF
few	TRBV10-3	TRBJ1-1	13	CAIIKDLNTEAFF
.	TRBV12-3/TRBV12-4	TRBJ2-5	14	CASRLDRGRETQYF
few	TRBV18	TRBJ1-1	14	CASSEQLVNTEAFF
few	TRBV5-1	TRBJ2-6	17	CASSSGQGLSGANVLTF
.	TRBV15	TRBJ2-1	15	CATSSPRTGVDEQFF
.	TRBV5-1	TRBJ1-4	15	CASMTGEITNEKLFF
.	TRBV29-1	TRBJ2-3	11	CSVHFEGTQYF
few	TRBV6-5	TRBJ1-2	15	CASSYPLTEIYGYTF
.	TRBV5-1	TRBJ2-5	15	CASSAGQGTQETQYF
.	TRBV15	TRBJ1-6	17	CATSRPAGGSYNSPLHF
.	TRBV11-2	TRBJ2-5	16	CASSSWGERGQETQYF
few	TRBV27	TRBJ1-2	17	CASSFSAGESIGYGYTF
.	TRBV6-1	TRBJ2-2	15	CASSAPRQATGELFF
.	TRBV7-8	TRBJ1-5	15	CASSRGGRGAQPQHF
.	TRBV5-1	TRBJ2-7	12	CASSDVAYEQYF
few	TRBV7-2	TRBJ2-5	12	CASSHPGETQYF
many	TRBV6-2/TRBV6-3	TRBJ2-6	19	CASSPRLAGFTSGANVLTF
few	TRBV4-1	TRBJ1-2	17	CASSQVPGTGTLYGYTF
many	TRBV7-2	TRBJ1-6	12	CASSSPWSPLHF
.	TRBV7-6	TRBJ2-2	16	CASSPPGQMNTGELFF
.	TRBV9	TRBJ2-1	17	CASRPSGLAGGPNEQFF
many	TRBV20-1	TRBJ2-3	12	CSASLTERDAYF
.	TRBV5-6	TRBJ1-1	16	CASSLVDAGAMAEAFF